This entry lists 31 T cell receptor beta chains sequenced from one sample in a study of long-term antiretroviral therapy in people with HIV. Survey level was the resolution at which the v3.0 immunoSEQ assay ran. Here immunoSEQ multiplex PCR was the method, and the copy in TCRdb shows in-frame clones only, minus some. The table lists approximately 17,000 clones, roughly four fifths of them singletons, with about 15% in the top ten. The sequencing here drew on unsorted PBMCs, taken 2.5 years before starting antiretroviral therapy. The receptors come from a woman aged 50 to 65 with HIV.

For this clone: This likely stems from a read error, as it lies one base from a far larger clone. The same CDR3 can be traced to other DNA sequences in this sample. The CDR3 coding sequence is TGCGCCAGCAGCTTCGGGGGCCGGAACACTGAAGCTTTCTTT. Translated, it gives CASSFGGRNTEAFF. The chain is built from TRBV5-1 and TRBJ1-1; D possibly corresponds to TRBD1 (6 bases). Germline V gene lookup returns CDR1 SGHRS and CDR2 YFSETQ. V lost 2 bases and J 1 base, leaving 9 bases between the germline ends. This CDR3 is 14 amino acids long. The variable domain in full, completed from reference TRBV5-1 and TRBJ1-1, reads KAGVTQTPRYLIKTRGQQVTLSCSPISGHRSVSWYQQTPGQGLQFLFEYFSETQRNKGNFPGRFSGRQFSNSRSEMNVSTLELGDSALYLCASSFGGRNTEAFFGQGTRLTVV.

V and J are TRBV6-6 and TRBJ2-7; 11 bases are shared with TRBD1. V trimming: 8 bases; J trimming: 3 bases; junction bases outside the gene matches: 3. This CDR3 is 13 amino acids long. Germline CDR1 MNHNY, CDR2 SVGAGI (reference sequence). The CDR3 coding sequence is TGTGCCAGCGATGGGACAGGGGGCTACGAGCAGTACTTC. It yields the protein CASDGTGGYEQYF.

This chain connects TRBV6-5 to TRBJ1-5; possibly TRBD1 for D (5 bases). The germline CDR1 and CDR2 sequences are MNHEY and SVGAGI. The CDR3 sequence is 15 residues long. Trimming stripped 5 bases from V and 0 bases from J, with 11 bases between. The CDR3 protein is CASSPGQTSNQPQHF. The CDR3 DNA follows: TGTGCCAGCAGTCCGGGGCAAACTAGCAATCAGCCCCAGCATTTT.

The chain combines TRBV30 with TRBJ2-3; 7 bases are a match to TRBD2. Germline CDR1 GTSNPN, CDR2 SVGIG (reference sequence). CDR3 length equals 13 residues. CDR3 sequence: CAARRGSTDTQYF. DNA of the CDR3: TGTGCGGCGCGGCGGGGGTCCACAGATACGCAGTATTTT.

This chain joins TRBV6-1 and TRBJ2-5, with unresolved D. Germline CDR1 MNHNS, CDR2 SASEGT. The CDR3 consists of 13 residues. V was clipped by 7 bases and J by 2 bases, with 11 bases between them. The chain's CDR3 is CASTRQEQETQYF. CDR3 nucleotides: TGTGCCAGCACGCGGCAGGAACAAGAGACCCAGTACTTC.

DNA of the CDR3: TGTGCCAGCAGCCCAACCGGGACACCGAACACCGGGGAGCTGTTTTTT. Translating gives CASSPTGTPNTGELFF. The chain links TRBV5-5 to TRBJ2-2, with D perhaps TRBD1 (6 bases). Trimming cost V 4 bases and J 0 bases, with 13 bases left between them. The CDR3 covers 16 residues. CDR1 SGHKS and CDR2 YYEKEE come from the germline V gene (reference sequence).

J is TRBJ2-7 and V is TRBV7-2; 7 bases agree with TRBD1. This CDR3 contains 15 residues. V dropped 5 bases and J dropped 3; count of bases not matched to a gene: 10. Germline V gene sequence: CDR1 SGHTA, CDR2 FQGNSA. The CDR3 DNA follows: TGTGCCAGCAGCCTCCGGGACAGTACTTTCTACGAGCAGTACTTC. Translating gives CASSLRDSTFYEQYF.

The chain has TRBV21-1 and TRBJ1-5. TRBV21-1 is a recognized pseudogene. The CDR3 has 13 residues. CDR3 in DNA: TGTGCCAGCAGCTTAGATAGCAATCAGCCCCAGCATTTT. Translation gives CASSLDSNQPQHF.

The V call is TRBV11-2, the J call TRBJ2-3; D not resolved. This CDR3 is built from 13 residues. V lost 5 bases and J 3 bases, leaving 9 bases between the germline ends. Germline loops: CDR1 SGHAT, CDR2 FQNNGV. The CDR3, as DNA: TGTGCCAGCAGCCAGACTTGGACAGATACGCAGTATTTT. This sequence encodes CASSQTWTDTQYF.

This chain links TRBV29-1 with TRBJ2-6; tentative D call: TRBD2 (5 bases). Looked up from germline, CDR1 is SQVTM and CDR2 is ANQGSEA. The CDR3 length is 12 residues. Trimming took off 6 bases at V and 9 bases at J, with 12 bases between the two ends. The CDR3 sequence: CSVIRDGNVLTF. The CDR3, as DNA: TGCAGCGTCATTCGGGATGGCAACGTCCTGACTTTC.

V gene TRBV19 combines with J gene TRBJ2-2; possibly TRBD1 for D (6 bases). This CDR3 contains 14 residues. Germline CDR1 is LNHDA and CDR2 is SQIVND (reference sequence). The V end was cut by 5 bases, the J end by 1 base, with 8 bases between. CDR3 sequence reads: CASSWTVNTGELFF. For the CDR3, the DNA is TGTGCCAGTAGTTGGACAGTGAACACCGGGGAGCTGTTTTTT.

The count of this clone is one. The chain carries TRBV11-2 and TRBJ1-1; the match to TRBD1 covers 7 bases. Germline lookup yields CDR1 SGHAT and CDR2 FQNNGV. The CDR3 sequence is 15 residues long. J was trimmed by 2 bases and V by 5 bases; bases with no gene match: 8. CDR3 bases: TGTGCCAGCAGCCTCATGACAGGGATTAACACTGAAGCTTTCTTT. Its protein is CASSLMTGINTEAFF.

This chain connects TRBV5-1 to TRBJ2-3; D possibly corresponds to TRBD1 (6 bases). V was clipped by 1 base and J by 5 bases, with 14 bases between them. Germline CDR1 reads SGHRS; CDR2 reads YFSETQ. The CDR3 is 15 amino acids. CDR3 amino acids: CASSLWAGVKDTQYF. The CDR3, as DNA: TGCGCCAGCAGCTTGTGGGCAGGGGTGAAAGATACGCAGTATTTT.

The chain combines TRBV5-1 with TRBJ1-1; no clear D gene. V was shortened by 0 bases and J by 0 bases, with 9 bases between the two germline ends. In germline, CDR1 is SGHRS, CDR2 YFSETQ. The CDR3 loop spans 15 amino acids. CDR3 in amino acids: CASSLGQSLNTEAFF. CDR3 nucleotides: TGCGCCAGCAGCTTGGGGCAAAGCTTGAACACTGAAGCTTTCTTT. The variable domain in full, with the rest retrieved from reference TRBV5-1 and TRBJ1-1, is KAGVTQTPRYLIKTRGQQVTLSCSPISGHRSVSWYQQTPGQGLQFLFEYFSETQRNKGNFPGRFSGRQFSNSRSEMNVSTLELGDSALYLCASSLGQSLNTEAFFGQGTRLTVV.

This chain uses TRBV19 with TRBJ2-2; D remains unclear. The germline V and J ends were trimmed by 6 bases and 0 bases, with 8 bases remaining between them. Germline V lookup: CDR1 LNHDA, CDR2 SQIVND (reference sequence). This CDR3 is built from 14 residues. CDR3 region: CASSWASNTGELFF. The DNA for the CDR3 is TGTGCCAGTAGCTGGGCCTCGAACACCGGGGAGCTGTTTTTT.

The sample holds a few counts of this clone. This chain's CDR3 is CAWSVGDYNSPLHF. The CDR3, as DNA: TGTGCCTGGAGTGTGGGGGATTATAATTCACCCCTCCACTTT. This chain connects TRBV30 to TRBJ1-6, with D tentatively TRBD1 (5 bases). Germline CDR1 reads GTSNPN; CDR2 reads SVGIG (reference sequence). The CDR3 loop spans 14 amino acids. V was pared by 0 bases and J by 4 bases, with 7 bases between. Looking up the rest from reference TRBV30 and TRBJ1-6 gives the full variable domain: SQTIHQWPATLVQPVGSPLSLECTVEGTSNPNLYWYRQAAGRGLQLLFYSVGIGQISSEVPQNLSASRPQDRQFILSSKKLLLSDSGFYLCAWSVGDYNSPLHFGNGTRLTVT.

The chain couples TRBV5-4 to TRBJ2-7, with 13 bases aligning to TRBD2. Unmatched junction bases numbered 2, after V lost 3 bases and J lost 2 bases. The length of the CDR3 is 15 residues. Germline V gives CDR1 SGHNT, CDR2 YYREEE (reference sequence). As DNA, the CDR3 is TGTGCCAGCAGCTCCGGACTAGCGGGGGCCTACGAGCAGTACTTC. Its translation is CASSSGLAGAYEQYF.

The CDR3 DNA reads TGTGCCAGCCGCTCTTTAGCGGGGGCCGGACATACGCAGTATTTT. Its translation is CASRSLAGAGHTQYF. J is TRBJ2-3 and V is TRBV6-5; TRBD2 agrees at 9 bases. The CDR3 spans 15 residues. V lost 8 bases, J lost 7 bases, and 13 bases stayed unmatched. Germline V gives CDR1 MNHEY, CDR2 SVGAGI.

J is TRBJ1-2 and V is TRBV5-1; 12 bases line up with TRBD1. The germline V gene encodes CDR1 SGHRS and CDR2 YFSETQ. V dropped 3 bases and J dropped 7; count of bases not matched to a gene: 13. This CDR3 comprises 17 residues. The CDR3 DNA reads TGCGCCAGCAGCTCGCCGGTGGGGCGGGACAGGGGGCCTGGCTACACCTTC. Its protein product is CASSSPVGRDRGPGYTF.

The chain is built from TRBV6-5 and TRBJ1-1; D gene uncertain. Trimming left V 6 bases short and J 0 bases short, with 14 bases between. CDR3 length: 15 residues. Germline assignment: CDR1 MNHEY and CDR2 SVGAGI. The CDR3 DNA reads as TGTGCCAGCAGCCCGAAGGCCATTTTGAACACTGAAGCTTTCTTT. This translates into CASSPKAILNTEAFF.

This rearrangement joins TRBV4-2 to TRBJ1-4; maybe TRBD1 (6 bases). Trimming removed 2 bases at V and 8 bases at J, with 12 bases between. Per the germline V gene, CDR1 is LGHNA and CDR2 is YNFKEQ. The CDR3 spans 14 residues. CDR3 DNA: TGTGCCAGCAGCCAACAGCACGGGGGCGAAAAACTGTTTTTT. Its translation: CASSQQHGGEKLFF.

The chain carries TRBV7-9 and TRBJ1-1; 7 nucleotides agree with TRBD1. V lost 4 bases and J lost 8; bases outside the gene matches: 10. The CDR3 sequence is 14 residues long. The V gene's germline CDR1 is SEHNR and CDR2 FQNEAQ (reference sequence). The CDR3 DNA is TGTGCCAGCAGCTCCGGACAGGCCAAACCCGAAGCTTTCTTT. Translating it yields CASSSGQAKPEAFF.

J is TRBJ1-1 and V is TRBV5-1; 7 nucleotides align to TRBD1. CDR1 and CDR2 from the germline V gene are SGHRS and YFSETQ. The V gene end was trimmed by 8 bases and the J gene end by 0 bases; junction bases not matched to a gene: 4. The CDR3 has 13 residues. The CDR3 DNA is TGCGCCAGTCACAGGGGTGTGAACACTGAAGCTTTCTTT. It encodes CASHRGVNTEAFF.

The chain employs TRBV27 and TRBJ2-2; a possible D gene is TRBD1 (6 bases). Germline CDR1 and CDR2: MNHEY and SMNVEV (reference sequence). This CDR3 contains 16 residues. Trimming shortened V by 2 bases and J by 5 bases, and 15 bases separated the two germline ends. This chain's CDR3 is CASSLRAGVWTGELFF. In nucleotides, the CDR3 is TGTGCCAGCAGTTTAAGGGCAGGGGTATGGACCGGGGAGCTGTTTTTT.

The chain uses TRBV27 and TRBJ2-3; 11 bases fit TRBD2. Germline V gene sequence: CDR1 MNHEY, CDR2 SMNVEV (reference sequence). With V trimmed by 6 bases and J by 2 bases, 4 bases remained unmatched. This CDR3 spans 15 amino acids. CDR3 loop: CASRPSGGYTDTQYF. The CDR3 DNA is TGTGCCAGCAGACCTAGCGGGGGGTACACAGATACGCAGTATTTT.

The chain recombines TRBV5-4 with TRBJ1-1; D is perhaps TRBD1 (6 bases). The ends were cut back, 2 bases at V and 1 base at J, with 9 bases in the middle. CDR3 length: 14 amino acids. In germline, CDR1 is SGHNT, CDR2 YYREEE (reference sequence). In DNA, the CDR3 is TGTGCCAGCAGCTTCGGGGGCCGGAACACTGAAGCTTTCTTT. This sequence encodes CASSFGGRNTEAFF.

This rearrangement joins TRBV5-1 to TRBJ2-3; TRBD1 aligns across 7 bases. The CDR3 consists of 16 residues. V lost 2 bases and J lost 0; bases outside the gene matches: 6. The germline CDR1 and CDR2 sequences are SGHRS and YFSETQ. The CDR3 here is CASSLGDRASTDTQYF. DNA for the CDR3: TGCGCCAGCAGCTTAGGGGACAGAGCTAGCACAGATACGCAGTATTTT.

The chain is built from TRBV6-5 and TRBJ2-7; 10 bases align to TRBD1. The CDR3 spans 14 residues. Germline lookup yields CDR1 MNHEY and CDR2 SVGAGI. The trim removed 6 bases at V and 5 bases at J, leaving 7 bases unmatched. CDR3 sequence reads: CASRPDRGLHEQYV. CDR3 DNA: TGTGCCAGCAGGCCCGACAGGGGGCTCCACGAGCAGTACGTC.

This clone appeared a single time. This chain connects TRBV15 to TRBJ2-5, with a weak D call TRBD1 (7 bases). This CDR3 is built from 16 residues. The V end lost 2 bases, the J end lost 7 bases, and 20 bases lay between the germline ends. Looked up from germline, CDR1 is LNHNV and CDR2 is YYDKDF (reference sequence). As DNA, the CDR3 is TGTGCCACCAGCAGAATACGGACAGGAGGGGCTGTGACCCAGTACTTC. Translation: CATSRIRTGGAVTQYF.

This clone was seen a single time. The chain uses TRBV7-2 and TRBJ2-3, with unresolved D. Germline assignment: CDR1 SGHTA and CDR2 FQGNSA. V was cut by 5 bases and J by 12 bases, with 15 bases left in between. There are 12 residues in the CDR3. This chain's CDR3 is CASSPSSAAQYF. In DNA form, the CDR3 reads TGTGCCAGCAGCCCTTCCTCGGCGGCACAGTATTTT.

V usage is TRBV5-1 and J usage is TRBJ2-3, with D maybe TRBD2 (5 bases). The CDR3 is made up of 15 amino acids. The germline CDR1 and CDR2 sequences are SGHRS and YFSETQ. With 2 bases removed from V and 0 bases from J, the gap between germline ends came to 10 bases. The CDR3 loop is CASSFSGVSTDTQYF. The CDR3 nucleotides read TGCGCCAGCAGCTTCAGCGGCGTTAGCACAGATACGCAGTATTTT.